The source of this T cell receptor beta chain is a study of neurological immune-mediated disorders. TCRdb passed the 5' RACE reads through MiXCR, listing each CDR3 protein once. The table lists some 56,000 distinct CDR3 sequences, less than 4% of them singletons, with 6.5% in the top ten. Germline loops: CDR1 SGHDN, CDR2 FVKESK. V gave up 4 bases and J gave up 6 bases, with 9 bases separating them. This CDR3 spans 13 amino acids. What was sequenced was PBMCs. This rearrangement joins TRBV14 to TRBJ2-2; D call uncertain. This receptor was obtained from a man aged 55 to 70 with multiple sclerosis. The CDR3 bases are TGTGCCAGCAGCCCGGACGGCGCCGGGGAGCTGTTTTTT. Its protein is CASSPDGAGELFF.